One sample yielded the 20 T cell receptor beta chains listed below, sequenced in a study of blood T cell repertoires in COVID-19 (dated by TCRdb to 2018 to 2021). The library was produced with the immunoSEQ multiplex PCR assay. As stored in TCRdb, this immuneACCESS dataset retains in-frame rearrangements with V and J assigned. A fraction of the clones does not appear; measured against another copy, unresolved V genes explain less than half of the discrepancy, and the remainder lacks a known reason. Here the sample has more than 300,000 clones; approximately 89% occur a single time. The top ten clonotypes cover about 10% of the sample. Material: peripheral blood. All receptors derive from a woman in her 30s with COVID-19, enrolled during active disease.

The V gene is TRBV21-1, the J gene TRBJ2-7; TRBD1, the D gene given by the table, was not confirmed from the DNA. TRBV21-1 is labeled a pseudogene. The CDR3 contains 14 residues. CDR3 protein: CASSTTALPYEQYF. DNA for the CDR3: TGTGCCAGCAGCACTACAGCCCTTCCCTACGAGCAGTACTTC.

The rearrangement uses TRBV30 and TRBJ2-1; D is perhaps TRBD1 (6 bases). The CDR3 has 15 amino acids. Deletions cut 0 bases from V and 4 bases from J, with 13 bases between. Germline CDR1 reads GTSNPN; CDR2 reads SVGIG (reference sequence). The DNA for the CDR3 is TGTGCCTGGAGTGTACAGTTAGGGGGATACAATGAGCAGTTCTTC. Protein sequence: CAWSVQLGGYNEQFF.

The sample holds one count of this clone. The chain employs TRBV15 and TRBJ1-4, with D possibly matching TRBD1 (5 bases). Germline V gene lookup returns CDR1 LNHNV and CDR2 YYDKDF (reference sequence). With 1 base removed from V and 8 bases from J, the gap between germline ends came to 14 bases. This CDR3 has 15 residues. CDR3: CATSRAQGKVEKLFF. Here the CDR3 DNA reads TGTGCCACCAGCAGAGCCCAGGGAAAGGTAGAAAAACTGTTTTTT.

This chain joins TRBV2 and TRBJ1-1, with D possibly being TRBD1 (5 bases). The CDR3 totals 12 residues. Trimming cost V 8 bases and J 2 bases, with 9 bases left between them. Germline lookup yields CDR1 SNHLY and CDR2 FYNNEI. CDR3 loop: CASQQENTEAFF. The CDR3 region has the DNA TGTGCCAGCCAACAGGAAAACACTGAAGCTTTCTTT.

This chain links TRBV5-1 with TRBJ2-1; D is undetermined. Looked up from germline, CDR1 is SGHRS and CDR2 is YFSETQ. V was pared by 0 bases and J by 5 bases, with 6 bases between. This CDR3 has 13 residues. The CDR3 sequence is CASSLEADNEQFF. The CDR3 DNA reads as TGCGCCAGCAGCTTGGAAGCTGACAATGAGCAGTTCTTC.

The V gene is TRBV11-3, the J gene TRBJ1-4; no definite D call. This CDR3 contains 17 residues. V shed 1 base and J shed 2 bases, with 14 bases lying between them. Germline V CDR1 and CDR2: SGHNT, YENEEA. The CDR3 loop reads CASSLALQRRTNEKLFF. The DNA of the CDR3 is TGTGCCAGCAGCTTAGCCCTCCAGAGGAGGACTAATGAAAAACTGTTTTTT.

The rearrangement joins TRBV27 to TRBJ2-2; 7 nucleotides align to TRBD2. J lost 2 bases, V lost 3 bases, and 3 bases had no gene match. The germline CDR1 and CDR2 sequences are MNHEY and SMNVEV (reference sequence). CDR3 length: 15 amino acids. As DNA, the CDR3 is TGTGCCAGCAGTTTTCTAGCGGAAAACACCGGGGAGCTGTTTTTT. It codes for CASSFLAENTGELFF.

The chain is built from TRBV9 and TRBJ2-1; 8 bases agree with TRBD2. CDR3 length: 15 residues. Losses at the gene ends were 3 bases for V and 1 base for J; bases not matched to a gene: 3. The germline V gene has CDR1 SGDLS and CDR2 YYNGEE. The CDR3 DNA follows: TGTGCCAGCAGCGCCATAGCGGGGTCCTACAATGAGCAGTTCTTC. Amino acids: CASSAIAGSYNEQFF.

The chain couples TRBV3-1 (or the pseudogene TRBV3-2) to TRBJ2-5, with D possibly matching TRBD2 (5 bases). The CDR3 length is 14 residues. Trimming shortened V by 1 base and J by 4 bases, and 10 bases separated the two germline ends. Germline CDR1 is LGHDT and CDR2 is YNNKEL (reference sequence). CDR3 bases: TGTGCCAGCAGCCAAGCGGGGAACGGAGAGACCCAGTACTTC. Its protein product is CASSQAGNGETQYF.

This clone has just a few counts. The rearrangement links TRBV27 to TRBJ1-6, with a possible D match to TRBD1 (6 bases). The CDR3 runs to 16 residues. V dropped 8 bases and J dropped 5 bases, with 19 bases sitting between them. Germline V gene sequence: CDR1 MNHEY, CDR2 SMNVEV (reference sequence). The CDR3 is CASALRGGLDNSPLHF. As DNA, the CDR3 is TGTGCCAGCGCCCTAAGGGGGGGCTTGGATAATTCACCCCTCCACTTT.

The rearrangement links TRBV28 to TRBJ1-2, with D perhaps matching TRBD1 (6 bases). The CDR3 spans 13 residues. Germline values: CDR1 MDHEN, CDR2 SYDVKM. V was cut by 2 bases and J by 4 bases, with 8 bases left in between. CDR3 coding DNA: TGTGCCAGCAGTTTAAGGGGGAGCTATGGCTACACCTTC. It is translated as CASSLRGSYGYTF.

The genes are TRBV19 and TRBJ2-1, with 10 bases fitting TRBD2. The CDR3 consists of 14 residues. The ends lost 3 bases at V and 7 bases at J; junction bases unmatched: 3. The germline V gene has CDR1 LNHDA and CDR2 SQIVND (reference sequence). In nucleotides, the CDR3 is TGTGCCAGTAGTATTTCTAGCGGGAGAAATGAGCAGTTCTTC. Amino acids: CASSISSGRNEQFF.

The CDR3 here is CASSYVPAGGNTIYF. As DNA, the CDR3 is TGTGCCAGCAGTTACGTCCCAGCGGGTGGAAACACCATATATTTT. This chain connects TRBV6-6 to TRBJ1-3; D unclear. The germline V gene encodes CDR1 MNHNY and CDR2 SVGAGI (reference sequence). This CDR3 comprises 15 residues. Trimming removed 2 bases from V and 3 bases from J, with 11 bases in between.

The V and J genes are TRBV7-9 and TRBJ2-5, with D perhaps matching TRBD1 (5 bases). CDR1 is SEHNR and CDR2 is FQNEAQ in the germline V gene (reference sequence). Between the trimmed V and J ends, which lost 5 bases and 2 bases, there was a span of 15 bases. This CDR3 has 15 amino acids. The CDR3 sequence: CASSLRQGRQETQYF. CDR3 sequence (DNA): TGTGCCAGCAGCCTCCGGCAGGGAAGACAAGAGACCCAGTACTTC.

V usage is TRBV7-3 and J usage is TRBJ2-2; D may be TRBD1 (7 bases). The CDR3 extends over 16 amino acids. V gave up 4 bases and J gave up 4 bases, with 16 bases separating them. Germline loops: CDR1 SGHTA, CDR2 FQGTGA. DNA of the CDR3: TGTGCCAGCAGCTCCAGGGGGACTTTAGGCACCGGGGAGCTGTTTTTT. The encoded protein is CASSSRGTLGTGELFF. Full variable domain (outside the CDR3, taken from reference TRBV7-3 and TRBJ2-2): GAGVSQTPSNKVTEKGKYVELRCDPISGHTALYWYRQSLGQGPEFLIYFQGTGAADDSGLPNDRFFAVRPEGSVSTLKIQRTERGDSAVYLCASSSRGTLGTGELFFGEGSRLTVL.

This chain links TRBV3-1 (or the pseudogene TRBV3-2) with TRBJ2-2; TRBD2 agrees at 14 bases. The CDR3 is 16 amino acids. V gave up 6 bases and J gave up 6 bases; unmatched junction bases: 6. Germline V lookup: CDR1 LGHDT, CDR2 YNNKEL (reference sequence). The CDR3 DNA sequence: TGTGCCAGCAGACTGGGACTAGCGGGAGCGTCCGGGGAGCTGTTTTTT. Protein sequence: CASRLGLAGASGELFF.

This chain joins TRBV7-8 and TRBJ2-2, with D possibly matching TRBD1 (5 bases). In germline, CDR1 is SGHVS, CDR2 FQNEAQ. This CDR3 spans 15 amino acids. V shed 1 base and J shed 3 bases, with 9 bases lying between them. CDR3 region: CASSLVPGYTGELFF. DNA for the CDR3: TGTGCCAGCAGCTTAGTGCCAGGGTACACCGGGGAGCTGTTTTTT.

The chain's CDR3 is CATRGTSGKNTDTQYF. The CDR3 DNA sequence: TGTGCCACCAGAGGGACTAGCGGGAAAAACACAGATACGCAGTATTTT. This chain joins TRBV24-1 and TRBJ2-3, with 13 bases identical to TRBD2. From germline, CDR1 is KGHDR and CDR2 SFDVKD. The CDR3 consists of 16 residues. After removal of 7 bases from V and 2 bases from J, the junction contained 5 bases not matched to a gene.

The J gene is TRBJ2-7, the V gene TRBV7-9, with 8 positions matching TRBD1. Per the germline V gene, CDR1 is SEHNR and CDR2 is FQNEAQ (reference sequence). J lost 5 bases, V lost 4 bases, and 10 bases had no gene match. The CDR3 runs to 15 residues. CDR3 nucleotides: TGTGCCAGCAGCTCCGGACAGGGAGAGGCCCACGAGCAGTACTTC. Translating it yields CASSSGQGEAHEQYF.

The gene calls are TRBV27 and TRBJ2-6; D remains unclear. V was pared by 6 bases and J by 6 bases, with 12 bases between. The length of the CDR3 is 14 residues. Germline assignment: CDR1 MNHEY and CDR2 SMNVEV (reference sequence). Here the CDR3 reads CASSPYFEANVLTF. The CDR3 DNA sequence: TGTGCCAGCAGCCCTTACTTCGAGGCCAACGTCCTGACTTTC. The whole variable domain, filled in from reference TRBV27 and TRBJ2-6, reads EAQVTQNPRYLITVTGKKLTVTCSQNMNHEYMSWYRQDPGLGLRQIYYSMNVEVTDKGDVPEGYKVSRKEKRNFPLILESPSPNQTSLYFCASSPYFEANVLTFGAGSRLTVL.